This TCR beta chain was observed in a study of cytomegalovirus exposure and HLA in healthy donors. Whole-study results and caveats: CMV serostatus was the only recorded immune exposure for donors. Within the data, a cluster of highly shared sequence variants was likely a sequencing artifact.

In the case of this clone: Its target is not known.

Sampled while nominally healthy, donors likely had unrecorded immune exposures. The germline V gene has CDR1 SGHNT and CDR2 YYREEE (reference sequence). After removal of 0 bases from V and 5 bases from J, the junction contained 5 bases not matched to a gene. The CDR3 totals 15 residues. Primers for the PCR totalled 60 Vbeta and 13 Jbeta. Using immunoSEQ multiplex PCR, the repertoire was profiled, and TCRdb retains in-frame clones only, with some absent. This table has about 140,000 clones, 60% to 85% appearing once. The sample consisted of PBMCs. This chain connects TRBV5-4 to TRBJ2-7; 10 nucleotides match TRBD2. This clonotype was sampled from a female donor in good health and CMV-seropositive. CDR3 residues: CASSLGASGSDEQYF. CDR3 coding DNA: TGTGCCAGCAGCTTGGGGGCTAGCGGGAGCGACGAGCAGTACTTC.